These 29 T cell receptor beta chains came from one sample sequenced in a study of blood T cell repertoires in COVID-19. Generated by immunoSEQ multiplex PCR, the TCRdb table keeps only in-frame clones and is missing some. The data contain about 470,000 clones, roughly 87% of them singletons. What was sequenced was PBMCs or T cells enriched from blood (not recorded which). These receptors originate from a woman between 18 and 29 years old who had recovered from COVID-19.

V gene TRBV15 combines with J gene TRBJ2-7; 8 nucleotides line up with TRBD1. V lost 4 bases to trimming and J lost 1 base; unmatched junction nucleotides: 6. Germline V gene data show CDR1 as LNHNV and CDR2 as YYDKDF (reference sequence). This CDR3 has 15 amino acids. The DNA for the CDR3 is TGTGCCACCAGCAAAGGAGGACAGGGATCCTACGAGCAGTACTTC. It codes for CATSKGGQGSYEQYF. Filled out from reference TRBV15 and TRBJ2-7, the complete variable domain reads DAMVIQNPRYQVTQFGKPVTLSCSQTLNHNVMYWYQQKSSQAPKLLFHYYDKDFNNEADTPDNFQSRRPNTSFCFLDIRSPGLGDTAMYLCATSKGGQGSYEQYFGPGTRLTVT.

The chain joins TRBV29-1 to TRBJ2-1, with D possibly matching TRBD2 (5 bases). V dropped 7 bases and J dropped 10 bases, with 5 bases sitting between them. The CDR3 spans 8 residues. Germline V lookup: CDR1 SQVTM, CDR2 ANQGSEA. Here the CDR3 reads CSGGEQFF. CDR3 DNA sequence: TGCAGCGGCGGGGAGCAGTTCTTC.

The chain is built from TRBV19 and TRBJ1-2, with TRBD1 matching 8 bases. Germline V CDR1 and CDR2: LNHDA, SQIVND (reference sequence). This CDR3 is 14 amino acids long. After removal of 6 bases from V and 2 bases from J, the junction contained 5 bases not matched to a gene. As DNA, the CDR3 is TGTGCCAGTAGCGCGGACAGGGCCAACTATGGCTACACCTTC. Translation: CASSADRANYGYTF.

The chain uses TRBV21-1 and TRBJ2-5; the D call of TRBD2 is as the table states it, not checked on the DNA. TRBV21-1 is deemed a pseudogene. This CDR3 spans 17 amino acids. The CDR3 here is CASSKGLAGDMLETQYF. The CDR3 bases are TGTGCCAGCAGCAAAGGACTAGCGGGGGACATGCTCGAGACCCAGTACTTC.

This clone occurred a few times. The chain has TRBV10-3 and TRBJ1-2; D ambiguous. V was clipped by 7 bases and J by 6 bases, with 12 bases between them. Germline V gene data show CDR1 as ENHRY and CDR2 as SYGVKD. CDR3 size: 12 residues. CDR3 in amino acids: CAITGGEDGYTF. The CDR3 DNA reads as TGTGCCATCACCGGTGGGGAGGATGGCTACACCTTC.

The J gene is TRBJ1-2, the V gene TRBV3-1 (or the pseudogene TRBV3-2); 12 nucleotides align to TRBD1. V trimming: 1 base; J trimming: 7 bases; junction bases outside the gene matches: 1. This CDR3 contains 14 residues. CDR1 and CDR2 from the germline V gene are LGHDT and YNNKEL (reference sequence). CDR3 nucleotide sequence: TGTGCCAGCAGCCAAGGGGACAGGGGGCTTGGCTACACCTTC. Its translation is CASSQGDRGLGYTF.

The V call is TRBV6-2 or TRBV6-3, the J call TRBJ1-5; D is uncertain. The CDR3 runs to 16 residues. Germline V lookup: CDR1 MNHEY, CDR2 SVGEGT. V lost 0 bases and J 5 bases, leaving 14 bases between the germline ends. As DNA, the CDR3 is TGTGCCAGCAGTTACTCGAGCAATACGGTATATCAGCCCCAGCATTTT. This encodes CASSYSSNTVYQPQHF.

This sequence joins TRBV4-1 and TRBJ1-3, with 8 bases lining up with TRBD1. The V segment lost 0 bases and the J segment 0 bases; nucleotides outside the gene matches: 7. The length of the CDR3 is 18 residues. From germline, CDR1 is MGHRA and CDR2 YSYEKL. CDR3 region: CASSQDSDRADSGNTIYF. CDR3 nucleotides: TGCGCCAGCAGCCAAGATTCGGACAGGGCTGACTCTGGAAACACCATATATTTT.

The gene calls are TRBV7-9 and TRBJ2-7; D possibly corresponds to TRBD1 (6 bases). The CDR3 sequence is 13 residues long. CDR1 is SEHNR, CDR2 FQNEAQ, per germline (reference sequence). V lost 7 bases, J lost 6 bases, and 16 bases lay in between. In nucleotides, the CDR3 is TGTGCCAGCATGATGACAGGAGCGGCCGAGCAGTACTTC. This gives the protein CASMMTGAAEQYF. Full variable domain (remainder filled in from reference TRBV7-9 and TRBJ2-7): DTGVSQNPRHKITKRGQNVTFRCDPISEHNRLYWYRQTLGQGPEFLTYFQNEAQLEKSRLLSDRFSAERPKGSFSTLEIQRTEQGDSAMYLCASMMTGAAEQYFGPGTRLTVT.

This clone was picked up a small number of times. The V gene is TRBV24-1, the J gene TRBJ1-6; TRBD1 agrees at 7 bases. CDR3 length: 13 residues. Trimming removed 11 bases from V and 6 bases from J; junction bases left unmatched: 6. CDR1 is KGHDR, CDR2 SFDVKD, per germline. Here the CDR3 DNA reads TGTGCCATCGGAGGGACAGCTAATTCACCCCTCCACTTT. Protein: CAIGGTANSPLHF.

V is TRBV4-1 and J is TRBJ2-1; no reliable D call. Trimming left V 1 base short and J 8 bases short, with 9 bases between. Germline V gives CDR1 MGHRA, CDR2 YSYEKL. CDR3 length equals 13 residues. The CDR3 region is CASSQAYNDEQFF. Here the CDR3 DNA reads TGCGCCAGCAGCCAAGCTTATAATGATGAGCAGTTCTTC.

The CDR3 sequence is CASSLTRDYTDTQYF. CDR3 in DNA: TGTGCCAGCAGCCTCACCCGGGACTACACAGATACGCAGTATTTT. The chain combines TRBV3-1 (or the pseudogene TRBV3-2) with TRBJ2-3; 7 positions match TRBD2. CDR1 is LGHDT and CDR2 is YNNKEL in the germline V gene (reference sequence). The V gene end was trimmed by 4 bases and the J gene end by 2 bases; junction bases not matched to a gene: 6. CDR3 length equals 15 residues.

This chain uses TRBV7-2 with TRBJ2-5; 8 bases line up with TRBD1. The germline CDR1 and CDR2 sequences are SGHTA and FQGNSA. The CDR3 is 15 amino acids. V was pared by 4 bases and J by 4 bases, with 8 bases of the junction left unmatched. The CDR3 DNA sequence: TGTGCCAGCAGCTCGCAGACAGGGGTCGGAGAGACCCAGTACTTC. Protein sequence: CASSSQTGVGETQYF.

This chain links TRBV2 with TRBJ1-2; 8 bases line up with TRBD1. V shed 4 bases and J 4 bases; nucleotides not matched to a gene: 14. Germline V gene lookup returns CDR1 SNHLY and CDR2 FYNNEI. The CDR3 has 17 amino acids. The CDR3 sequence is CASSARQGPSKIYGYTF. Written as DNA, the CDR3 is TGTGCCAGCAGTGCCCGACAGGGGCCATCAAAGATCTATGGCTACACCTTC.

The J gene is TRBJ2-3, the V gene TRBV7-3; TRBD1 agrees at 10 bases. The CDR3 has 14 residues. The J segment lost 5 bases and the V segment lost 3 bases, leaving 2 bases of the junction unmatched. CDR1 is SGHTA and CDR2 is FQGTGA in the germline V gene. This CDR3 is CASSFDRGRDTQYF. Here the CDR3 DNA reads TGTGCCAGCAGCTTCGACAGGGGGCGAGATACGCAGTATTTT.

This clone was recorded only once. The chain links TRBV4-1 to TRBJ1-3; 7 nucleotides agree with TRBD1. This CDR3 contains 16 residues. The J segment lost 2 bases and the V segment lost 4 bases, leaving 8 bases of the junction unmatched. In germline, CDR1 is MGHRA, CDR2 YSYEKL. The CDR3 region is CASSLSRGLTGNTIYF. DNA for the CDR3: TGCGCCAGCAGCCTTTCTAGGGGGCTAACTGGAAACACCATATATTTT.

This clone was observed a handful of times. The rearrangement uses TRBV11-2 and TRBJ1-3, with D maybe TRBD1 (6 bases). This CDR3 region has 11 residues. Germline-derived CDR1 and CDR2 are SGHAT and FQNNGV. Between the trimmed V and J ends, which lost 5 bases and 16 bases, there was a span of 15 bases. The CDR3 nucleotides read TGTGCCAGCAGCCAAGGGGGATTAAAGTATTTT. It yields the protein CASSQGGLKYF.

The V gene is TRBV28, the J gene TRBJ1-2; D is uncertain. This CDR3 has 12 residues. The ends were cut back, 7 bases at V and 4 bases at J, with 10 bases in the middle. The germline CDR1 and CDR2 sequences are MDHEN and SYDVKM. CDR3 bases: TGTGCCAGCACATCACTGTCCTATGGCTACACCTTC. It codes for CASTSLSYGYTF.

The CDR3 sequence is CASGQGAGEQYF. CDR3 in DNA: TGTGCCTCCGGACAGGGGGCAGGTGAGCAGTACTTC. The chain links TRBV7-9 to TRBJ2-7; 11 positions agree with TRBD1. The CDR3 spans 12 residues. Germline V lookup: CDR1 SEHNR, CDR2 FQNEAQ (reference sequence). V lost 11 bases to trimming and J lost 7 bases; unmatched junction nucleotides: 7.

The chain joins TRBV5-1 to TRBJ1-6, with a tentative D call TRBD1 (5 bases). The V gene's germline CDR1 is SGHRS and CDR2 YFSETQ. This CDR3 is 14 amino acids long. Trimming pared 0 bases from V and 10 bases from J, leaving 11 bases between. The CDR3 DNA reads TGCGCCAGCAGCTTGGAAGGGGAGGGATCACCCCTCCACTTT. This sequence encodes CASSLEGEGSPLHF. The complete variable domain, with remaining parts taken from reference TRBV5-1 and TRBJ1-6, reads KAGVTQTPRYLIKTRGQQVTLSCSPISGHRSVSWYQQTPGQGLQFLFEYFSETQRNKGNFPGRFSGRQFSNSRSEMNVSTLELGDSALYLCASSLEGEGSPLHFGNGTRLTVT.

This sequence joins TRBV5-6 and TRBJ2-5; D possibly corresponds to TRBD2 (6 bases). CDR1 and CDR2 from the germline V gene are SGHDT and YYEEEE. CDR3 length: 15 amino acids. V lost 0 bases, J lost 9 bases, and 18 bases lay in between. The CDR3 sequence: CASSLGSAGPGAQYF. Here the CDR3 DNA reads TGTGCCAGCAGCTTGGGTAGCGCGGGACCGGGGGCCCAGTACTTC.

DNA for the CDR3: TGTGCCAGCAGCTGGGGCGGGGTTAGAGGTACGCAGTATTTT. Translated: CASSWGGVRGTQYF. The rearrangement links TRBV2 to TRBJ2-3; a weak D match, TRBD2 (6 bases). The CDR3 runs to 14 residues. In germline, CDR1 is SNHLY, CDR2 FYNNEI. Trimming took off 6 bases at V and 8 bases at J, with 18 bases between the two ends.

This clone was counted only a few times. The chain couples TRBV19 to TRBJ2-3; D gene uncertain. CDR3 length: 12 residues. Germline V lookup: CDR1 LNHDA, CDR2 SQIVND (reference sequence). The V gene lost 11 bases and the J gene lost 0 bases, with 9 bases spanning the gap. The CDR3 loop is CASAGSTDTQYF. CDR3 DNA sequence: TGTGCCTCGGCAGGTAGCACAGATACGCAGTATTTT.

This clone was picked up a small number of times. The gene calls are TRBV2 and TRBJ1-3; 9 nucleotides align to TRBD1. V dropped 5 bases and J dropped 6; count of bases not matched to a gene: 5. CDR3 length: 14 residues. Per germline, CDR1 SNHLY and CDR2 FYNNEI. The CDR3 region has the DNA TGTGCCAGCAGTTCCGGGACAGGGCTAAACACCATATATTTT. This gives the protein CASSSGTGLNTIYF.

The genes are TRBV3-1 (or the pseudogene TRBV3-2) and TRBJ2-3, with 12 bases fitting TRBD2. Germline lookup yields CDR1 LGHDT and CDR2 YNNKEL (reference sequence). The CDR3 is 19 amino acids. V was pared by 0 bases and J by 0 bases, with 7 bases of the junction left unmatched. The CDR3 protein is CASSQESLAGGRSTDTQYF. CDR3 bases: TGTGCCAGCAGCCAAGAATCACTAGCGGGGGGACGTAGCACAGATACGCAGTATTTT.

The chain employs TRBV19 and TRBJ1-2; possibly TRBD1 for D (5 bases). The germline V gene has CDR1 LNHDA and CDR2 SQIVND (reference sequence). There are 14 residues in the CDR3. V dropped 10 bases and J dropped 0 bases, with 15 bases sitting between them. The CDR3 reads CATTPGGPNYGYTF. CDR3 bases: TGTGCCACCACCCCGGGGGGACCTAACTATGGCTACACCTTC.

This clone is a singleton in its sample. The chain is built from TRBV11-2 and TRBJ1-6, with 9 bases matching TRBD1. Germline V gene data show CDR1 as SGHAT and CDR2 as FQNNGV. Trimming took 7 bases from V and 0 from J; bases not matched to a gene: 7. The CDR3 extends over 17 amino acids. The chain's CDR3 is CASTSGTGHSYNSPLHF. CDR3 nucleotide sequence: TGTGCCAGCACCTCCGGGACAGGGCACTCCTATAATTCACCCCTCCACTTT.

The chain couples TRBV2 to TRBJ2-1, with D perhaps matching TRBD1 (7 bases). V was clipped by 7 bases and J by 8 bases, with 18 bases between them. Germline V gene data show CDR1 as SNHLY and CDR2 as FYNNEI. The CDR3 is 14 amino acids. The CDR3 sequence is CASTPRGVSDEQFF. The DNA of the CDR3 is TGTGCCAGCACCCCCAGGGGGGTGAGTGATGAGCAGTTCTTC. Combining the CDR3 with reference TRBV2 and TRBJ2-1 gives the whole variable domain EPEVTQTPSHQVTQMGQEVILRCVPISNHLYFYWYRQILGQKVEFLVSFYNNEISEKSEIFDDQFSVERPDGSNFTLKIRSTKLEDSAMYFCASTPRGVSDEQFFGPGTRLTVL.

A word on this clone: The identical CDR3 is also encoded by other nucleotide sequences in the sample. The rearrangement uses TRBV6-5 and TRBJ1-2; possible D gene TRBD1, 6 bases. CDR1 and CDR2 from the germline V gene are MNHEY and SVGAGI. The CDR3 consists of 13 residues. Trimming left V 5 bases short and J 8 bases short, with 15 bases between. DNA for the CDR3: TGTGCCAGCAGTCCACAGGGAGTCGGGGGCTACACCTTC. Protein: CASSPQGVGGYTF.